This entry concerns a single T cell receptor (beta chain). This entry comes from a study of technical replicates of blood from a few donors. Here immunoSEQ multiplex PCR was the method, and the copy in TCRdb shows in-frame clones only, minus some. This sample has 84,000 or so clones, with around 94% found just once. This CDR3 contains 14 residues. In germline, CDR1 is SNHLY, CDR2 FYNNEI. V shed 7 bases, J shed 5 bases, and the junction held 4 bases outside the gene matches. The origin of this receptor is a human donor in good health. Sequenced input: T cells isolated from PBMCs. The V gene is TRBV2, the J gene TRBJ2-2, with 10 bases that match TRBD2. For the CDR3, the DNA is TGTGCCAGCATGATTAGCGGGAGGACCGGGGAGCTGTTTTTT. Amino acids: CASMISGRTGELFF. The full variable domain, its missing parts supplied by reference TRBV2 and TRBJ2-2, is EPEVTQTPSHQVTQMGQEVILRCVPISNHLYFYWYRQILGQKVEFLVSFYNNEISEKSEIFDDQFSVERPDGSNFTLKIRSTKLEDSAMYFCASMISGRTGELFFGEGSRLTVL.